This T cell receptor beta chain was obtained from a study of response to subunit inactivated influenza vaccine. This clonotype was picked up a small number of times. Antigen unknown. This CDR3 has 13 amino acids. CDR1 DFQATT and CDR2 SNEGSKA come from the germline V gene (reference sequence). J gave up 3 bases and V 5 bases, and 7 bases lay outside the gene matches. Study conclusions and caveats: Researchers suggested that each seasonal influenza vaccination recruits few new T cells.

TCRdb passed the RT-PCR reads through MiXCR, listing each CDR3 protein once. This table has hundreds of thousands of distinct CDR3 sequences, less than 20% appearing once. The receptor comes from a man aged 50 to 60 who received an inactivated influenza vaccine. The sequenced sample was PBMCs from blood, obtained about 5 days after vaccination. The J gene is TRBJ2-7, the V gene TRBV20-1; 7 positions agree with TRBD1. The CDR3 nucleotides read TGCAGTGCTTCCGGGACAGATATCTACGAGCAGTACTTC. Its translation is CSASGTDIYEQYF.